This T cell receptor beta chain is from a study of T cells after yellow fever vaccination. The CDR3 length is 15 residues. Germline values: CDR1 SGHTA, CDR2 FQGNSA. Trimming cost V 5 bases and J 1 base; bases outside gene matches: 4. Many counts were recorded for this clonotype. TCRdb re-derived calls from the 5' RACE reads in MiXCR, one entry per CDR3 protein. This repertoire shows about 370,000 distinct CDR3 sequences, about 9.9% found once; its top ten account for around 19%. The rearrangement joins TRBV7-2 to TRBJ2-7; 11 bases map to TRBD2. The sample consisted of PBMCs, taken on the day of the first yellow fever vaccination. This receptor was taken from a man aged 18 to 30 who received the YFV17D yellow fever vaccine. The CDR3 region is CASSPSSGRSYEQYF. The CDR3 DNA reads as TGTGCCAGCAGCCCCTCTAGCGGGAGGTCCTACGAGCAGTACTTC.